The source of this TCR beta chain is a study of response to subunit inactivated influenza vaccine. Via MiXCR, TCRdb re-called the RT-PCR reads, giving one row per CDR3 protein. The sample contains 650,000 to 800,000 distinct CDR3 sequences, around 13% of which appear only once. In its sample, this clonotype was seen a few times. The TCR sequence derives from a man aged 50 to 59 who received an inactivated influenza vaccine. The input for sequencing was PBMCs from blood, taken 14 days before vaccination.

The CDR3 DNA is TGTGCCAGCAGCTCTCGTAGCGGGGCCTACAATGAGCAGTTCTTC. Amino acids: CASSSRSGAYNEQFF. This chain uses TRBV7-8 with TRBJ2-1, with 8 nucleotides matching TRBD2. V was pared by 4 bases and J by 2 bases, with 4 bases of the junction left unmatched. The length of the CDR3 is 15 residues. Germline CDR1 is SGHVS and CDR2 is FQNEAQ.